These 2 T cell receptor beta chains came from one sample sequenced in a study of cytomegalovirus exposure and HLA in healthy donors. PCR amplification relied on 60 Vbeta primers (plus 13 Jbeta primers). Sequencing used immunoSEQ multiplex PCR; TCRdb keeps in-frame clones, though not all of them. Among a few hundred thousand clones listed, roughly 85% were seen once. Sequencing used PBMCs. The receptors stem from a man between 18 and 35 years old in good health and CMV-seronegative.

V usage is TRBV2 and J usage is TRBJ2-3, with D tentatively TRBD2 (7 bases). Germline CDR1 is SNHLY and CDR2 is FYNNEI. This CDR3 spans 15 amino acids. Trimming left V 8 bases short and J 1 base short, with 16 bases between. CDR3 in amino acids: CASGTSGVGTDTQYF. CDR3 in DNA: TGTGCCAGCGGGACAAGCGGGGTAGGCACAGATACGCAGTATTTT.

The genes are TRBV11-3 and TRBJ2-7; D is perhaps TRBD1 (5 bases). Germline values: CDR1 SGHNT, CDR2 YENEEA. The CDR3 has 14 residues. Trimming took 0 bases from V and 7 from J, leaving 13 bases between them. The DNA of the CDR3 is TGTGCCAGCAGCTTAGATTCCATGAGACAGGAGCAGTACTTC. Amino acids: CASSLDSMRQEQYF.